The 31 T cell receptor beta chains presented below share a single source sample, sequenced in a study of blood T cells in healthy people across ages. Through a sample-barcoded 5' primer and a J-beta primer mix, a second PCR was run for roughly 7 to 11 cycles. A single record per CDR3 protein comes from TCRdb applying MiXCR to the 5' RACE reads. The data show about 1,500,000 distinct CDR3 sequences, with 42% seen just once and 6.5% to 10% held by the top ten. The material sequenced was blood. The receptors stem from a young woman in good health.

Note on this clonotype: Its ends do not fully match the called genes, so a read error is possible. The gene calls are TRBV6-2 or TRBV6-3 and TRBJ2-7, with no clear D. Per the germline V gene, CDR1 is MNHEY and CDR2 is SVGEGT. This CDR3 is built from 12 residues. CDR3 coding DNA: TGTGCCAGCAGTTCGCCCTCCCACGAGCAGTACTTC. It translates to CASSSPSHEQYF.

V gene TRBV7-9 combines with J gene TRBJ2-1, with D perhaps TRBD1 or TRBD2 (5 bases each). This CDR3 has 17 residues. Germline CDR1 is SEHNR and CDR2 is FQNEAQ (reference sequence). V lost 1 base to trimming and J lost 6 bases, with 19 bases between them. The CDR3: CASSLVLGEPAGNEQFF. The CDR3 bases are TGTGCCAGCAGCTTAGTTTTAGGGGAGCCGGCAGGCAATGAGCAGTTCTTC.

This clonotype was counted a few times. This may be a read error: a much more frequent sequence differs by one nucleotide. The rearrangement links TRBV28 to TRBJ2-7; D gene ambiguous. Germline V gene lookup returns CDR1 MDHEN and CDR2 SYDVKM. There are 11 residues in the CDR3. With 8 bases removed from V and 0 bases from J, the gap between germline ends came to 5 bases. In DNA form, the CDR3 reads TGTGCCAGCTGGAGCTCCTACGAGCAGTACTTC. This gives the protein CASWSSYEQYF.

The chain joins TRBV12-3 or TRBV12-4 to TRBJ2-5; D is ambiguous. The CDR3 length is 14 residues. Trimming stripped 7 bases from V and 7 bases from J, with 19 bases between. CDR3 nucleotides: TGTGCCAGCACCAACGCTAATAGGGCCGGGACCCAGTACTTC. Protein product: CASTNANRAGTQYF.

The table lists this clonotype with a few counts. The germline gene is not matched at one end of the junction; a read error may be the cause. V gene TRBV20-1 combines with J gene TRBJ1-2, with TRBD1 identical over 7 bases. Germline CDR1 is DFQATT and CDR2 is SNEGSKA (reference sequence). The CDR3 runs to 13 residues. CDR3 protein: CSAMGTDQYGYTF. CDR3 nucleotide sequence: TGCAGTGCCATGGGGACAGATCAGTATGGCTACACCTTT.

The genes are TRBV6-5 and TRBJ2-1; the match to TRBD2 covers 7 bases. CDR1 MNHEY and CDR2 SVGAGI come from the germline V gene. The CDR3 spans 17 residues. The V segment lost 0 bases and the J segment 8 bases; nucleotides outside the gene matches: 13. Here the CDR3 reads CASSYSRGGNLVYEQFF. CDR3 sequence (DNA): TGTGCCAGCAGTTACTCGAGGGGAGGGAATCTTGTATATGAGCAGTTCTTC.

In this sample, this clonotype turned up once. The J gene is TRBJ2-5, the V gene TRBV20-1; 8 bases align to TRBD2. Germline V gives CDR1 DFQATT, CDR2 SNEGSKA (reference sequence). Trimming took 3 bases from V and 5 from J; bases not matched to a gene: 8. The CDR3 contains 14 residues. In DNA form, the CDR3 reads TGCAGTGCTAGTAAGCGGGAGTTGCTGGAGACCCAGTACTTC. Protein sequence: CSASKRELLETQYF.

The V gene is TRBV30, the J gene TRBJ2-7; 8 bases match TRBD1. Germline CDR1 reads GTSNPN; CDR2 reads SVGIG (reference sequence). V was pared by 5 bases and J by 5 bases, with 2 bases of the junction left unmatched. This CDR3 has 11 residues. CDR3 nucleotides: TGTGCCTGGGACAGGGGCCACGAGCAGTACTTC. Protein product: CAWDRGHEQYF.

The chain couples TRBV7-2 to TRBJ1-5; D is perhaps TRBD1 (5 bases). V lost 5 bases and J lost 0, with 11 bases in between. CDR1 SGHTA and CDR2 FQGNSA come from the germline V gene. The CDR3 length is 15 residues. CDR3 DNA sequence: TGTGCCAGCAGCGGGGGGAGGTTTAGCAATCAGCCCCAGCATTTT. Translated: CASSGGRFSNQPQHF.

V usage is TRBV6-5 and J usage is TRBJ1-2, with D unresolved. This CDR3 is built from 13 residues. The V end lost 6 bases, the J end lost 3 bases, and 11 bases lay between the germline ends. In germline, CDR1 is MNHEY, CDR2 SVGAGI. CDR3: CASRGGRHYGYTF. CDR3 bases: TGTGCCAGCAGAGGCGGACGGCACTATGGCTACACCTTC.

The rearrangement uses TRBV5-1 and TRBJ1-2, with D perhaps TRBD1 (5 bases). The germline V gene has CDR1 SGHRS and CDR2 YFSETQ. The CDR3 contains 13 residues. The V end was cut by 0 bases, the J end by 8 bases, with 11 bases between. The CDR3 DNA reads as TGCGCCAGCAGCTTGGCCGGCGGGGCAGGCTACACCTTC. Translated, it gives CASSLAGGAGYTF.

The rearrangement links TRBV12-3 or TRBV12-4 to TRBJ2-3; the D is unclear. The CDR3 covers 13 residues. Trimming took 3 bases from V and 6 from J, leaving 10 bases between them. The CDR3 DNA reads TGTGCCAGCAGTTTGTTCCCGAGGGATACGCAGTATTTT. Translated: CASSLFPRDTQYF.

Remarks on this clonotype: At one boundary the junction diverges from the germline segment, which might be a read error. The V and J genes are TRBV4-2 and TRBJ2-1, with D perhaps TRBD2 (6 bases). The CDR3 covers 15 residues. Germline assignment: CDR1 LGHNA and CDR2 YNFKEQ. The CDR3 bases are TGTGCCATCAGCCAAGATACAAGGGGAGGCAATGAGCAGTTCTTC. Residues: CAISQDTRGGNEQFF.

The chain carries TRBV5-1 and TRBJ2-4; maybe TRBD2 (5 bases). The DNA end lines up better with TRBJ2-7; the J call may be wrong. Germline V gene data show CDR1 as SGHRS and CDR2 as YFSETQ. This CDR3 is 11 amino acids long. CDR3 region: CASSASTEQYF. DNA for the CDR3: TGCGCCAGCAGCGCTAGCACCGAGCAGTACTTC.

The chain employs TRBV11-2 and TRBJ1-2; TRBD1 is a possible D gene (6 bases). Germline CDR1 is SGHAT and CDR2 is FQNNGV. The CDR3 is 14 residues long. V was clipped by 4 bases and J by 6 bases, with 15 bases between them. This CDR3 is CASSSTTGYDGYTF. The CDR3 coding sequence is TGTGCCAGCAGCTCGACTACAGGGTATGATGGCTACACCTTC.

This clonotype has only one observation. V usage is TRBV11-2 and J usage is TRBJ2-3; 11 bases fit TRBD2. V trimming: 8 bases; J trimming: 4 bases; junction bases outside the gene matches: 5. The CDR3 has 14 residues. Germline assignment: CDR1 SGHAT and CDR2 FQNNGV. CDR3 protein: CASRGLAASDTQYF. The CDR3 nucleotides read TGTGCCAGCCGGGGACTAGCGGCCTCAGATACGCAGTATTTT.

This clonotype was counted a few times. The rearrangement joins TRBV3-1 to TRBJ2-3; TRBD2 aligns across 8 bases. The CDR3 totals 16 residues. From germline, CDR1 is LGHDT and CDR2 YNNKEL (reference sequence). The V and J ends lost 0 bases and 5 bases, in that order; junction bases with no gene match: 7. The CDR3 spells CASSQDSGVQRDTQYF. As DNA, the CDR3 is TGTGCCAGCAGCCAAGATAGCGGGGTCCAGAGAGATACGCAGTATTTT.

This clonotype appeared many times. The V call is TRBV20-1, the J call TRBJ2-1; D gene unclear. The germline gives CDR1 DFQATT, CDR2 SNEGSKA (reference sequence). V was shortened by 3 bases and J by 4 bases, with 13 bases between the two germline ends. The CDR3 consists of 14 residues. Here the CDR3 reads CSASPIPTYNEQFF. CDR3 nucleotides: TGCAGTGCTAGCCCCATTCCTACTTACAATGAGCAGTTCTTC.

This clonotype was recorded a few times. This rearrangement joins TRBV6-5 to TRBJ1-2; TRBD1 matches 8 bases. V trimming: 2 bases; J trimming: 4 bases; junction bases outside the gene matches: 6. The CDR3 loop spans 15 amino acids. Germline loops: CDR1 MNHEY, CDR2 SVGAGI. Here the CDR3 DNA reads TGTGCCAGCAGTTACGGGCAGGGGGCCATCTATGGCTACACCTTC. Translation gives CASSYGQGAIYGYTF.

A remark on this clonotype: The junction departs from germline at one end; a sequencing error may be responsible. The chain is built from TRBV25-1 and TRBJ2-3; TRBD2 aligns across 10 bases. CDR3 length: 15 residues. Germline lookup yields CDR1 MGHDK and CDR2 SYGVNS. The CDR3 loop is CASRASGSIADKQYF. As DNA, the CDR3 is TGTGCCAGCAGGGCTAGCGGGAGTATCGCAGATAAGCAGTATTTT.

This clonotype was recorded a few times. This chain connects TRBV27 to TRBJ2-5; 11 bases match TRBD2. The DNA end is a closer match to TRBJ2-7, so the J assignment may be wrong. Per germline, CDR1 MNHEY and CDR2 SMNVEV (reference sequence). This CDR3 region has 14 residues. Written as DNA, the CDR3 is TGTGCCAGCAGTTCGAGACTAGCGGGGTACGAGCAGTACTTC. Encoded protein: CASSSRLAGYEQYF.

V gene TRBV7-9 combines with J gene TRBJ2-1, with 11 bases matching TRBD1. The CDR3 contains 16 residues. The V gene's germline CDR1 is SEHNR and CDR2 FQNEAQ (reference sequence). V lost 5 bases to trimming and J lost 5 bases; unmatched junction nucleotides: 8. Here the CDR3 reads CASSAPGTGGDNEQFF. The CDR3 DNA is TGTGCCAGCAGCGCTCCAGGGACAGGGGGGGACAATGAGCAGTTCTTC.

This clonotype was detected only a few times. The chain couples TRBV20-1 to TRBJ2-1; D is possibly TRBD2 (7 bases). V lost 5 bases to trimming and J lost 2 bases, with 16 bases between them. There are 15 residues in the CDR3. The germline V gene has CDR1 DFQATT and CDR2 SNEGSKA (reference sequence). In nucleotides, the CDR3 is TGCAGTGCTCCAAGGGGGGGAGGGACCTACAATGAGCAGTTCTTC. Its protein is CSAPRGGGTYNEQFF.

In nucleotides, the CDR3 is TGTGCCAGTAGTATGGGGGAATGGTTACAAGAGACCCAGTACTTC. It specifies CASSMGEWLQETQYF. V is TRBV19 and J is TRBJ2-5; D possibly matches TRBD1 or TRBD2 (5 bases each). Looked up from germline, CDR1 is LNHDA and CDR2 is SQIVND (reference sequence). Trimming shortened V by 3 bases and J by 2 bases, and 13 bases separated the two germline ends. The CDR3 has 15 amino acids.

The V gene is TRBV4-1, the J gene TRBJ1-2; 9 positions agree with TRBD1. The germline gives CDR1 MGHRA, CDR2 YSYEKL. After removal of 1 base from V and 3 bases from J, the junction contained 6 bases not matched to a gene. The CDR3 sequence is 16 residues long. The chain's CDR3 is CASSQGRTGEDYGYTF. DNA of the CDR3: TGCGCCAGCAGCCAAGGTCGGACAGGGGAAGACTATGGCTACACCTTC.

The rearrangement links TRBV7-9 to TRBJ2-1; D is uncertain. V was clipped by 1 base and J by 9 bases, with 10 bases between them. CDR3 length: 13 amino acids. Germline assignment: CDR1 SEHNR and CDR2 FQNEAQ (reference sequence). This chain's CDR3 is CASSLGEMSEQFF. The CDR3 DNA sequence: TGTGCCAGCAGCTTAGGGGAAATGAGTGAGCAGTTCTTC. The variable domain in full, completed from reference TRBV7-9 and TRBJ2-1, reads DTGVSQNPRHKITKRGQNVTFRCDPISEHNRLYWYRQTLGQGPEFLTYFQNEAQLEKSRLLSDRFSAERPKGSFSTLEIQRTEQGDSAMYLCASSLGEMSEQFFGPGTRLTVL.

V usage is TRBV29-1 and J usage is TRBJ1-2; TRBD1 is a possible D gene (6 bases). CDR1 and CDR2 from the germline V gene are SQVTM and ANQGSEA. CDR3 length equals 11 residues. V gave up 5 bases and J gave up 3 bases, with 7 bases separating them. CDR3 sequence reads: CSVSGDYGYTF. The CDR3 DNA reads TGCAGCGTTTCAGGGGACTATGGCTACACCTTC.

The CDR3 bases are TGTGCCAGCAGCCCATTGACTAGCGCGAACTCCTACGAGCAGTACTTC. Residues: CASSPLTSANSYEQYF. The chain combines TRBV7-9 with TRBJ2-4, with 8 bases that match TRBD2. The end of the DNA fits TRBJ2-7 better, so the J call may be wrong. Germline CDR1 is SEHNR and CDR2 is FQNEAQ (reference sequence). The CDR3 is 16 residues long.

Concerning this clonotype: A single base separates this from a much larger clone, so it may be a read error. The V and J genes are TRBV5-1 and TRBJ2-4, with D hard to call. The end of the DNA is better explained by TRBJ2-7, so the J call may be wrong. Germline loops: CDR1 SGHRS, CDR2 YFSETQ. CDR3 size: 13 residues. CDR3 sequence (DNA): TGCGCCAGCTGCTTGGTATCCCCCTACGAGCAGTACTTC. Protein: CASCLVSPYEQYF.

The CDR3 spells CASSGNPWGPQYF. In nucleotides, the CDR3 is TGTGCCAGCAGTGGTAACCCCTGGGGTCCGCAGTATTTT. This chain uses TRBV12-3 or TRBV12-4 with TRBJ2-3; D gene unclear. CDR3 length equals 13 residues. Trimming took 5 bases from V and 10 from J, leaving 16 bases between them.

CDR3 loop: CASSADSPNYGYTF. The CDR3 bases are TGCGCCAGCAGCGCGGACAGTCCTAACTATGGCTACACCTTC. V and J are TRBV5-1 and TRBJ1-2; the D gene is possibly TRBD1 (6 bases). The ends were cut back, 4 bases at V and 0 bases at J, with 10 bases in the middle. The CDR3 has 14 amino acids. Germline V gene sequence: CDR1 SGHRS, CDR2 YFSETQ. Complete variable domain (other parts from reference TRBV5-1 and TRBJ1-2): KAGVTQTPRYLIKTRGQQVTLSCSPISGHRSVSWYQQTPGQGLQFLFEYFSETQRNKGNFPGRFSGRQFSNSRSEMNVSTLELGDSALYLCASSADSPNYGYTFGSGTRLTVV.